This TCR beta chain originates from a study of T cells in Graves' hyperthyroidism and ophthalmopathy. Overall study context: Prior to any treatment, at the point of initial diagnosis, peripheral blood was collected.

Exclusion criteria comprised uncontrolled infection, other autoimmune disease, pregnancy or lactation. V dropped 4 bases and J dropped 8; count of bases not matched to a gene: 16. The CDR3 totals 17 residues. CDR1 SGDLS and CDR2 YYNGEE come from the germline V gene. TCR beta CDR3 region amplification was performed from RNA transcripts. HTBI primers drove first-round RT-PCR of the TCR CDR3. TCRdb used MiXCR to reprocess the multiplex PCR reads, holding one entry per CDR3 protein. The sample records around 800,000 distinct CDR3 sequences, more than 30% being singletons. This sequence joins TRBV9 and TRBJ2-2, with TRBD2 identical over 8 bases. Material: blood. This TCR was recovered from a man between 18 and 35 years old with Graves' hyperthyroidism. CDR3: CASSLPNGGGRWGELFF. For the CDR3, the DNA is TGTGCCAGCAGCCTTCCAAATGGCGGGGGGCGCTGGGGGGAGCTGTTTTTT.